The next 22 T cell receptor beta chains were all read from a single sample in a study of shared clonotypes between healthy human individuals (dated by TCRdb to about 2020). Libraries were constructed by the immunoSEQ multiplex PCR assay. Sourced from immuneACCESS, this table was stored by TCRdb with only in-frame sequences that have V and J called. A share of the clones is absent; for the studies checked, an unresolved V gene accounts for under half, and the remainder has no known explanation. In all, the sample holds about a million clones, and more than 65% of those were seen once. The leading ten clones occupy approximately 1.5% of the sample. Source material: memory CD4+ T cells sorted from blood. Read against the paper, the sample's cell subset or site label means: CD45RA-negative fraction. The receptors were sampled from a man aged 18 to 35 in good health.

The chain recombines TRBV6-1 with TRBJ2-1; the match to TRBD1 covers 7 bases. Trimming cost V 7 bases and J 7 bases; bases outside gene matches: 10. The germline V gene has CDR1 MNHNS and CDR2 SASEGT. The CDR3 covers 14 residues. The CDR3, as DNA: TGTGCCAGCACCCCGGGACAGATTGATAATGAGCAGTTCTTC. Residues: CASTPGQIDNEQFF.

Of note for this clone: The sample has other DNA sequences that encode this CDR3 too. The CDR3 spells CASSYGGGATDTQYF. The CDR3 DNA sequence: TGTGCCAGCAGTTATGGCGGGGGGGCGACAGATACGCAGTATTTT. V gene TRBV6-5 combines with J gene TRBJ2-3, with 9 bases that match TRBD2. The germline gives CDR1 MNHEY, CDR2 SVGAGI. With V trimmed by 3 bases and J by 3 bases, 4 bases remained unmatched. The CDR3 consists of 15 residues.

The CDR3 DNA is TGTCTCGCCCGGGAGCGAGCGAGTGGCTACGAGCAGTACTTC. This sequence encodes CLARERASGYEQYF. The chain couples TRBV6-1 to TRBJ2-5; D may be TRBD2 (6 bases). The closer fit of TRBJ2-7 to the DNA end suggests the J call may be wrong. The CDR3 spans 14 residues. Germline assignment: CDR1 MNHNS and CDR2 SASEGT.

This chain connects TRBV6-1 to TRBJ2-2; 7 nucleotides align to TRBD1. CDR1 MNHNS and CDR2 SASEGT come from the germline V gene. CDR3 length equals 16 residues. V lost 2 bases and J lost 4; bases outside the gene matches: 7. CDR3 in DNA: TGTGCCAGCAGTGAACTTCCGACAGGGTCCACCGGGGAGCTGTTTTTT. It codes for CASSELPTGSTGELFF.

The chain joins TRBV11-2 to TRBJ2-3; TRBD2 matches at 8 bases. The CDR3 totals 17 residues. CDR1 and CDR2 (germline): SGHAT, FQNNGV. J was trimmed by 0 bases and V by 5 bases; bases with no gene match: 10. CDR3 sequence reads: CASSVTPAGASTDTQYF. The CDR3 nucleotides are TGTGCCAGCAGCGTAACCCCAGCGGGGGCTAGCACAGATACGCAGTATTTT.

This chain links TRBV9 with TRBJ2-5; D is unresolved. Trimming shortened V by 4 bases and J by 4 bases, and 20 bases separated the two germline ends. CDR3 length: 16 amino acids. CDR1 is SGDLS, CDR2 YYNGEE, per germline. This chain's CDR3 is CASSPPRRGSGETQYF. Here the CDR3 DNA reads TGTGCCAGCAGCCCCCCCAGAAGAGGCTCAGGAGAGACCCAGTACTTC.

The chain joins TRBV9 to TRBJ2-7, with TRBD2 identical over 10 bases. Per germline, CDR1 SGDLS and CDR2 YYNGEE. CDR3 length: 15 amino acids. V dropped 0 bases and J dropped 5; count of bases not matched to a gene: 5. CDR3 residues: CASSVEGSGGHEQYF. CDR3 coding DNA: TGTGCCAGCAGCGTAGAGGGTAGCGGGGGGCACGAGCAGTACTTC.

The chain recombines TRBV18 with TRBJ1-6, with 9 bases that match TRBD1. With V trimmed by 5 bases and J by 11 bases, 10 bases remained unmatched. The CDR3 extends over 15 amino acids. Germline-derived CDR1 and CDR2 are KGHSH and LQKENI. The chain's CDR3 is CASSSGTGIGPPLHF. The CDR3 nucleotides read TGTGCCAGCTCATCAGGGACAGGGATCGGTCCACCCCTCCACTTT.

V usage is TRBV2 and J usage is TRBJ1-6, with D maybe TRBD1 (5 bases). CDR3 length equals 16 residues. V lost 3 bases and J lost 7, with 16 bases in between. Germline V lookup: CDR1 SNHLY, CDR2 FYNNEI. The CDR3 nucleotides are TGTGCCAGCAGTGAGGAGAGGGGCGCGGGGAATTCACCCCTCCACTTT. Its translation is CASSEERGAGNSPLHF.

The chain carries TRBV5-1 and TRBJ2-5; possible D gene TRBD2, 5 bases. CDR3 size: 15 residues. V lost 0 bases to trimming and J lost 2 bases, with 11 bases between them. The germline V gene has CDR1 SGHRS and CDR2 YFSETQ. The CDR3 is CASSLASRLQETQYF. Written as DNA, the CDR3 is TGCGCCAGCAGCTTGGCTAGCAGACTTCAAGAGACCCAGTACTTC.

DNA for the CDR3: TGTGCCAGCAGCTTGGGACTAGCGGGGGGCAATGAGCAGTTCTTC. This encodes CASSLGLAGGNEQFF. This rearrangement joins TRBV7-6 to TRBJ2-1, with 15 bases identical to TRBD2. The CDR3 runs 15 residues. Losses at the gene ends were 3 bases for V and 6 bases for J; bases not matched to a gene: 0. Germline lookup yields CDR1 SGHVS and CDR2 FNYEAQ.

V and J are TRBV5-4 and TRBJ1-2; D is unclear. There are 11 residues in the CDR3. Trimming stripped 4 bases from V and 5 bases from J, with 6 bases between. Germline CDR1 is SGHNT and CDR2 is YYREEE (reference sequence). This CDR3 reads CASSREYGYTF. The CDR3, as DNA: TGTGCCAGCAGCCGGGAGTATGGCTACACCTTC.

Notes on this clone: Other nucleotide sequences in the sample specify the same CDR3. The chain recombines TRBV18 with TRBJ2-1; TRBD2 matches at 10 bases. The CDR3 loop spans 15 amino acids. The germline V gene has CDR1 KGHSH and CDR2 LQKENI. J gave up 4 bases and V 3 bases, and 3 bases lay outside the gene matches. CDR3 nucleotide sequence: TGTGCCAGCTCACCGCTAGCGGGAGCGTACAATGAGCAGTTCTTC. Its translation: CASSPLAGAYNEQFF.

The chain is built from TRBV6-1 and TRBJ2-7, with D perhaps assigned TRBD1 or TRBD2 (7 bases each). From germline, CDR1 is MNHNS and CDR2 SASEGT. CDR3 size: 15 residues. The V end was cut by 8 bases, the J end by 2 bases, with 19 bases between. Here the CDR3 DNA reads TGTGCCAGCTTCGAAGGGGGCGGGAGCGCCTACGAGCAGTACTTC. Translated: CASFEGGGSAYEQYF.

This chain uses TRBV20-1 with TRBJ2-7; no reliable D call. Germline loops: CDR1 DFQATT, CDR2 SNEGSKA (reference sequence). This CDR3 spans 11 amino acids. The CDR3 loop reads CRATASYEQYF. DNA for the CDR3: TGCAGAGCAACAGCCTCCTACGAGCAGTACTTC.

The chain carries TRBV5-1 and TRBJ2-3, with TRBD1 as a possible D gene (5 bases). The V gene lost 4 bases and the J gene lost 0 bases, with 12 bases spanning the gap. CDR3 length: 15 amino acids. Looked up from germline, CDR1 is SGHRS and CDR2 is YFSETQ. The CDR3 DNA is TGCGCCAGCAGCCGAGCTACAGGAAGCACAGATACGCAGTATTTT. It codes for CASSRATGSTDTQYF.

This clone has more than one count but fewer than ten. The chain couples TRBV27 to TRBJ2-2; D ambiguous. CDR1 is MNHEY, CDR2 SMNVEV, per germline (reference sequence). The CDR3 runs to 12 residues. V lost 5 bases to trimming and J lost 5 bases, with 6 bases between them. Here the CDR3 DNA reads TGTGCCAGCAGTCATTATACCGGGGAGCTGTTTTTT. Translation: CASSHYTGELFF.

V usage is TRBV5-4 and J usage is TRBJ2-3, with 7 nucleotides matching TRBD2. Looked up from germline, CDR1 is SGHNT and CDR2 is YYREEE (reference sequence). Trimming removed 5 bases from V and 1 base from J; junction bases left unmatched: 4. The CDR3 covers 14 residues. CDR3 residues: CASRVAGGTDTQYF. The CDR3 DNA reads TGTGCCAGCAGGGTGGCGGGGGGCACAGATACGCAGTATTTT.

This clone was seen a single time. The chain is built from TRBV30 and TRBJ1-4; 9 bases fit TRBD1. Germline assignment: CDR1 GTSNPN and CDR2 SVGIG (reference sequence). This CDR3 contains 14 residues. After removal of 3 bases from V and 8 bases from J, the junction contained 7 bases not matched to a gene. CDR3 nucleotides: TGTGCCTGGAGCCCGAGGACAGGGGTGGAAAAACTGTTTTTT. It specifies CAWSPRTGVEKLFF. Full variable domain (rest looked up from reference TRBV30 and TRBJ1-4): SQTIHQWPATLVQPVGSPLSLECTVEGTSNPNLYWYRQAAGRGLQLLFYSVGIGQISSEVPQNLSASRPQDRQFILSSKKLLLSDSGFYLCAWSPRTGVEKLFFGSGTQLSVL.

This clone has just a few counts. The chain joins TRBV2 to TRBJ1-1; D is ambiguous. The germline gives CDR1 SNHLY, CDR2 FYNNEI. The CDR3 is 13 residues long. The V gene lost 7 bases and the J gene lost 1 base, with 10 bases spanning the gap. As DNA, the CDR3 is TGTGCCAGCAATAAGGAAACGAACACTGAAGCTTTCTTT. Encoded protein: CASNKETNTEAFF.

CDR3 in amino acids: CSVLKGAVYNEQFF. The CDR3 DNA is TGCAGCGTCCTAAAGGGTGCGGTGTACAATGAGCAGTTCTTC. This sequence joins TRBV29-1 and TRBJ2-1; unclear D gene. V lost 6 bases, J lost 4 bases, and 16 bases lay in between. The CDR3 is made up of 14 amino acids. CDR1 SQVTM and CDR2 ANQGSEA come from the germline V gene.

On this clone itself: Different DNA sequences within this sample yield the same CDR3. The CDR3 DNA reads as TGTGCCAGCAGCTTAGCGGAAGCCTACGAGCAGTACTTC. Translation: CASSLAEAYEQYF. The rearrangement links TRBV7-2 to TRBJ2-7; D is unclear. In germline, CDR1 is SGHTA, CDR2 FQGNSA. Trimming cost V 0 bases and J 2 bases, with 5 bases left between them. The CDR3 runs to 13 residues. The full variable domain, its missing parts supplied by reference TRBV7-2 and TRBJ2-7, is GAGVSQSPSNKVTEKGKDVELRCDPISGHTALYWYRQSLGQGLEFLIYFQGNSAPDKSGLPSDRFSAERTGGSVSTLTIQRTQQEDSAVYLCASSLAEAYEQYFGPGTRLTVT.